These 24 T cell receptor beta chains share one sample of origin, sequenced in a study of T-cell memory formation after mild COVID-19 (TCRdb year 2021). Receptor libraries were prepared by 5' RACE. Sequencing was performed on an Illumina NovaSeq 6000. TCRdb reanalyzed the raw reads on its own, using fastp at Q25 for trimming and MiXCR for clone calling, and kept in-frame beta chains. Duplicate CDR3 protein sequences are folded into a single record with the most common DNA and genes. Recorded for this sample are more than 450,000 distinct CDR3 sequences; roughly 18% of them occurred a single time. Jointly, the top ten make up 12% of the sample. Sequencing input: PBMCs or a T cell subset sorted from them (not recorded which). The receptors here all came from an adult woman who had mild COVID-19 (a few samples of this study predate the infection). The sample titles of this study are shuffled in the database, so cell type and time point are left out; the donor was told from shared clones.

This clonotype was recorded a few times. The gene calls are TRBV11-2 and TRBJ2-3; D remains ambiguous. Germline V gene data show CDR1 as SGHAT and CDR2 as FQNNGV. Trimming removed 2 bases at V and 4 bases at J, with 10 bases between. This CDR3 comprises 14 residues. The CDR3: CASSLIGSADTQYF. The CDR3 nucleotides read TGTGCCAGCAGCTTAATCGGGTCGGCAGATACGCAGTATTTT. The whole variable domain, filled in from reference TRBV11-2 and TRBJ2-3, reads EAGVAQSPRYKIIEKRQSVAFWCNPISGHATLYWYQQILGQGPKLLIQFQNNGVVDDSQLPKDRFSAERLKGVDSTLKIQPAKLEDSAVYLCASSLIGSADTQYFGPGTRLTVL.

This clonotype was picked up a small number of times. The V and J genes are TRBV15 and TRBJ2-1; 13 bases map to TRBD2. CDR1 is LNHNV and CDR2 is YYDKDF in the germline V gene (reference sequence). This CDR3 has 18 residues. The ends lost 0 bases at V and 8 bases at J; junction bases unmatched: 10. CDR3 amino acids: CATSRDPAGTSGNYEQFF. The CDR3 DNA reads TGTGCCACCAGCAGAGATCCCGCCGGGACTAGCGGGAACTATGAGCAGTTCTTC.

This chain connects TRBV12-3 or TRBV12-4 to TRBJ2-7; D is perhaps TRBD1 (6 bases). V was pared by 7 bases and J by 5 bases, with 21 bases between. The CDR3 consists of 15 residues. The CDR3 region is CASTQGLGGLHEQYF. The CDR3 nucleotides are TGTGCCAGCACCCAGGGGCTAGGGGGTCTCCACGAGCAGTACTTC.

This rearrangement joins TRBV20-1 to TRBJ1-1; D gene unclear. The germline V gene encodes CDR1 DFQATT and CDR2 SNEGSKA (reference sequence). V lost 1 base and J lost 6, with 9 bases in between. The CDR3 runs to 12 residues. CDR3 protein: CSARVLRAEAFF. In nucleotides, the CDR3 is TGCAGTGCTAGAGTGCTGCGGGCTGAAGCTTTCTTT.

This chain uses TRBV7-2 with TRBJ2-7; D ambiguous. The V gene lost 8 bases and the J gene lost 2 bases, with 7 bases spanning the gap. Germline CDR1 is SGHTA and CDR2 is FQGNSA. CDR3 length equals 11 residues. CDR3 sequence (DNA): TGTGCCAGCGAAGATACCTACGAGCAGTACTTC. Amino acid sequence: CASEDTYEQYF.

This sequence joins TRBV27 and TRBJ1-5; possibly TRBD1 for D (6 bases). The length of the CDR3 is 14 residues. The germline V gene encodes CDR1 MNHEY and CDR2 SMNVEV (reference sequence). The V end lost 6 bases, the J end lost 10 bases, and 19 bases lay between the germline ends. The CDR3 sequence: CASSLTRGVDPQHF. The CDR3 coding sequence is TGTGCCAGCAGCCTCACAAGGGGGGTGGATCCCCAGCATTTT.

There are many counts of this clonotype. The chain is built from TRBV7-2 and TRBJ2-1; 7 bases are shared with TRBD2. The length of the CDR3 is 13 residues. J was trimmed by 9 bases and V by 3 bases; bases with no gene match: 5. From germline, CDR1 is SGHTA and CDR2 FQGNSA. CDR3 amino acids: CASSLTWGGEQFF. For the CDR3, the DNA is TGTGCCAGCAGCTTGACGTGGGGGGGTGAGCAGTTCTTC.

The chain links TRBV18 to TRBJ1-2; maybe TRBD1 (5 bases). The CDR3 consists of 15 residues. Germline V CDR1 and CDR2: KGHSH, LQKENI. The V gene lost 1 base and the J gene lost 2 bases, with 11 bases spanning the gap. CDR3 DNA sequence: TGTGCCAGCTCACCACTTCAGGGAGAAAACTATGGCTACACCTTC. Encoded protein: CASSPLQGENYGYTF.

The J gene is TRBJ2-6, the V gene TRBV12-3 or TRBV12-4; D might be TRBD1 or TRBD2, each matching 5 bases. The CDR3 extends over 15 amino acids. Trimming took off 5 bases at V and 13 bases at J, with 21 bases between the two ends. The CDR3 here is CASSPSGTVGVVLTF. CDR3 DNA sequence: TGTGCCAGCAGTCCCTCCGGGACGGTTGGGGTGGTCCTGACTTTC.

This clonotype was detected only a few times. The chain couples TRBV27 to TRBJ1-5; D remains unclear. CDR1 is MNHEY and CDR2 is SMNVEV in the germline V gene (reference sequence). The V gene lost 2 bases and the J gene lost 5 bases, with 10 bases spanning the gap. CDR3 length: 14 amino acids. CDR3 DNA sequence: TGTGCCAGCAGTTTACCGGGCACCGATCAGCCCCAGCATTTT. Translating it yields CASSLPGTDQPQHF.

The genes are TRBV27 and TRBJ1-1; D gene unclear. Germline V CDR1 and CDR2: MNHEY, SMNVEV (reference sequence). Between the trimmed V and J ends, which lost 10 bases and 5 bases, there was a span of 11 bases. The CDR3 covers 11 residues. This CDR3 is CATKGGTEAFF. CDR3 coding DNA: TGTGCCACCAAGGGTGGGACTGAAGCTTTCTTT.

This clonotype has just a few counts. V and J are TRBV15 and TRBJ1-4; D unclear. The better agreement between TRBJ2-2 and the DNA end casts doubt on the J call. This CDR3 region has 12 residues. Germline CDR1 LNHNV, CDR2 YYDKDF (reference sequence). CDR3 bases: TGTGCCACCAGCCCACGTTACAAGGAGCTGTTTTTT. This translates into CATSPRYKELFF.

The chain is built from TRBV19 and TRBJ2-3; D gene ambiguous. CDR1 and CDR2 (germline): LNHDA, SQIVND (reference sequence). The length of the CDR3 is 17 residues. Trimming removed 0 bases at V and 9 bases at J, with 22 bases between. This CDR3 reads CASSIDAWYPADGTQYF. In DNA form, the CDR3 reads TGTGCCAGTAGTATAGATGCCTGGTACCCCGCTGATGGGACGCAGTATTTT.

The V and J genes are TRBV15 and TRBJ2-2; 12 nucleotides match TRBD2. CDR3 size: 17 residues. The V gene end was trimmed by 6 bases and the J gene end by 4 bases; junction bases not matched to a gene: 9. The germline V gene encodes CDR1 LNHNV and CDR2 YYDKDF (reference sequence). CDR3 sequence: CATRSLAGGLGTGELFF. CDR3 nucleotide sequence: TGTGCCACCAGATCGCTAGCGGGGGGGCTTGGCACCGGGGAGCTGTTTTTT.

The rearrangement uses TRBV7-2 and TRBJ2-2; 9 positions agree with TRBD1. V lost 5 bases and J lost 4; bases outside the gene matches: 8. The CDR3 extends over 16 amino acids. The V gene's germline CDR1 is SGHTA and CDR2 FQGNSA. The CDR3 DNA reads TGTGCCAGCAGCGGGGGGACAGGGACCCGCACCGGGGAGCTGTTTTTT. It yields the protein CASSGGTGTRTGELFF. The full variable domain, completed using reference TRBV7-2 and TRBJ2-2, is GAGVSQSPSNKVTEKGKDVELRCDPISGHTALYWYRQSLGQGLEFLIYFQGNSAPDKSGLPSDRFSAERTGGSVSTLTIQRTQQEDSAVYLCASSGGTGTRTGELFFGEGSRLTVL.

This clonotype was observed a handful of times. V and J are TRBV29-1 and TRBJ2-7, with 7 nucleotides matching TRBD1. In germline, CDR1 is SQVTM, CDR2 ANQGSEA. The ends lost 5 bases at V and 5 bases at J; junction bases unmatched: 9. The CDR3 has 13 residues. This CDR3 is CSVSRGYSNEQYF. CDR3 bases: TGCAGCGTTTCCAGGGGGTACAGCAACGAGCAGTACTTC.

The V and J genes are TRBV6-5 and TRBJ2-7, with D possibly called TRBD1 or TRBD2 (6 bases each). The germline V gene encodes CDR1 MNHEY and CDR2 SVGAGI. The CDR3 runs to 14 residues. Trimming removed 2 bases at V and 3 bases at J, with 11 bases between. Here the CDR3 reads CASSYRGLGYEQYF. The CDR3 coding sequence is TGTGCCAGCAGTTACCGGGGGCTAGGCTACGAGCAGTACTTC.

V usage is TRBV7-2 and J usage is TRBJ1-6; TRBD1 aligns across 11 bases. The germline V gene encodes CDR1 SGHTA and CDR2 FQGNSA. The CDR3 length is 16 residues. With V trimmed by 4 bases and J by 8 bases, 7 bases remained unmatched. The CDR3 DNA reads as TGTGCCAGCAGCTCGCTATCGGACAGGGGGCATTCACCCCTCCACTTT. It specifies CASSSLSDRGHSPLHF.

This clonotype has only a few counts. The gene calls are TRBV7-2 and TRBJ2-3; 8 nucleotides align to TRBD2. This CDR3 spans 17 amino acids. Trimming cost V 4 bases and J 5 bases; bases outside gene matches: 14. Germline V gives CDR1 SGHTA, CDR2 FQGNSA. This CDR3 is CASSSRAKAGVRDTQYF. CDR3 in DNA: TGTGCCAGCAGCTCCCGGGCAAAAGCGGGGGTACGAGATACGCAGTATTTT.

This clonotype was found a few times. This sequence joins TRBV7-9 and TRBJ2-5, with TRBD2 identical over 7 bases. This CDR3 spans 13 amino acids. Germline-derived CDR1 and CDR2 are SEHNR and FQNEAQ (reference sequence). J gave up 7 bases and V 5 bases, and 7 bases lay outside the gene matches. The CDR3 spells CASSGEGSWTQYF. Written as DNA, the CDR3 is TGTGCCAGCAGCGGGGAGGGTAGTTGGACCCAGTACTTC.

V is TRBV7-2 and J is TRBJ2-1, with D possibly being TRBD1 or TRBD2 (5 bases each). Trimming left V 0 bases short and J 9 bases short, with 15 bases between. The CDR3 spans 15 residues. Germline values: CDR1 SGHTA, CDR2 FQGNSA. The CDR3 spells CASSLAGALPIEQFF. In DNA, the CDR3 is TGTGCCAGCAGCTTAGCCGGGGCGTTACCCATTGAGCAGTTCTTC.

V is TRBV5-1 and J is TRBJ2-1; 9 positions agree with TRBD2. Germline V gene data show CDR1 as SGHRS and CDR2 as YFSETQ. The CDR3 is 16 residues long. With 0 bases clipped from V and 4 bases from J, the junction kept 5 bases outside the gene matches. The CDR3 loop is CASSLASGISYNEQFF. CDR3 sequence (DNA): TGCGCCAGCAGCTTGGCTAGCGGGATCTCTTACAATGAGCAGTTCTTC.

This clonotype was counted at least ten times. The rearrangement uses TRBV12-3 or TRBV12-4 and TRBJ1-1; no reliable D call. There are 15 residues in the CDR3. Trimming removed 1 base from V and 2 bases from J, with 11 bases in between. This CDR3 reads CASSLDGSYNTEAFF. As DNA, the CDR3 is TGTGCCAGCAGTTTAGATGGCAGTTATAACACTGAAGCTTTCTTT.

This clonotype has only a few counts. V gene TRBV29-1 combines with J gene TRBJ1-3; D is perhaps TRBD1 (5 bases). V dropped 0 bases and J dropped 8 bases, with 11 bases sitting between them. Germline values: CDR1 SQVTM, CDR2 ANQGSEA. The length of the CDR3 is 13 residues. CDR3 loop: CSVEDLGEHTIYF. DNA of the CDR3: TGCAGCGTTGAAGATCTAGGGGAGCACACCATATATTTT.